The source of this TCR beta chain is a study of CD8+ T cells in alopecia areata. Study background: Treatment comprised oral tofacitinib, 5 to 10 mg twice daily, in treated patients.

The sequencing template was cDNA reverse transcribed from extracted RNA. TCRdb's table, derived via immunoSEQ multiplex PCR, lists solely in-frame clones and lacks some. The sample shows 100,000 to 150,000 clones, about 46% of them seen only once. Concerning this clone itself: Its antigen is unknown.

Those with alopecia areata gave lesional scalp punch biopsies and peripheral blood. Sorted populations comprised CD4+ and CD8+ T cells obtained from PBMCs. Study conclusions and caveats: Patients shared TCRs less clearly than mice did, possibly for HLA-related reasons.

This TCR was recovered from a human donor with alopecia areata. This sample comprised CD8+ T cells sorted from blood, obtained at week 0.

The CDR3 coding sequence is TGTGCCTGGATCTCGGGGGATCTTGGCTACGAGCAGTACTTC. Translating it yields CAWISGDLGYEQYF. The rearrangement joins TRBV30 to TRBJ2-7; possible D gene TRBD2, 6 bases. The germline CDR1 and CDR2 sequences are GTSNPN and SVGIG (reference sequence). The CDR3 is 14 amino acids. Trimming removed 4 bases at V and 3 bases at J, with 16 bases between.